These T cell receptor beta chains were read from a single sample in a study of shared clonotypes between healthy human individuals. TCRdb's copy holds only in-frame clones and misses some; the assay was immunoSEQ multiplex PCR. Among about 1 million clones listed, 70% to 80% were seen once. Sequences were obtained from memory CD4+ T cells sorted from blood. These receptors originate from a man aged 18 to 30 in good health. Both conserved end residues are part of each CDR3. D genes are given only for firm matches. Size values are once, few and many counts, or a class for expanded clones, and some rows have none.

V	D	length	size	J	CDR3	DNA
TRBV9	TRBD2	16	.	TRBJ2-2	CASSVAKRDGTGELFF	TGTGCCAGCAGCGTAGCTAAGCGGGATGGCACCGGGGAGCTGTTTTTT
TRBV29-1	.	13	few	TRBJ2-2	CSVQGSGAGELFF	TGCAGCGTCCAGGGGTCAGGGGCCGGGGAGCTGTTTTTT
TRBV10-3	TRBD1	13	.	TRBJ2-2	CATGQGRTGELFF	TGTGCCACCGGACAGGGGCGAACCGGGGAGCTGTTTTTT
TRBV14	TRBD1	17	.	TRBJ2-4	CASSLAGQGLAKNIQYF	TGTGCCAGCAGCCTCGCCGGACAGGGATTAGCCAAAAACATTCAGTACTTC
TRBV2	.	16	once	TRBJ2-2	CASRGGGSRSTGELFF	TGTGCCAGCAGAGGGGGCGGGAGCAGGAGCACCGGGGAGCTGTTTTTT
TRBV19	.	13	.	TRBJ1-5	CASSIGEGGPQHF	TGTGCCAGTAGTATAGGGGAGGGAGGTCCCCAGCATTTT
TRBV6-6	TRBD2	15	.	TRBJ2-1	CATSFDGRAYNEQFF	TGTGCCACCTCCTTTGACGGGAGGGCCTACAATGAGCAGTTCTTC
TRBV28	.	12	.	TRBJ1-4	CASSDRDTRTFF	TGTGCCAGCAGCGACCGGGACACCAGAACATTTTTT
TRBV6-1	TRBD1	13	.	TRBJ1-1	CASRDRVFSGAFF	TGTGCCAGCAGGGACAGGGTCTTTAGTGGAGCTTTCTTT
TRBV9	TRBD2	15	.	TRBJ2-5	CASSGTSGRRETQYF	TGTGCCAGCAGCGGAACTAGCGGGAGGCGGGAGACCCAGTACTTC